This T cell receptor beta chain was obtained from a study of PD-L1 blockade in urothelial cancer. The overall study: Intravenous atezolizumab, 1,200 mg every 3 weeks, was begun by patients around 2014. Individuals in the cohort had been given 0 to 3 earlier chemotherapy regimens. Peripheral blood specimens exhibited a median yield of approximately 140,000 T cells.

The data were produced by immunoSEQ multiplex PCR, yet TCRdb's version contains in-frame clones alone and is incomplete. This table has about 53,000 clones, around 85% appearing once. The time point is: pretreatment peripheral blood. V lost 2 bases and J 4 bases, leaving 11 bases between the germline ends. Germline loops: CDR1 KGHSH, CDR2 LQKENI. The CDR3 has 14 amino acids. The source was PBMCs, collected around atezolizumab (anti-PD-L1) treatment. The chain couples TRBV18 to TRBJ2-5; D possibly corresponds to TRBD2 (5 bases). The receptor comes from a woman in her sixties or seventies with urothelial cancer. Here the CDR3 reads CASSPEGSPETQYF. The CDR3 coding sequence is TGTGCCAGCTCACCAGAGGGTAGCCCAGAGACCCAGTACTTC. The variable domain in full, completed from reference TRBV18 and TRBJ2-5, reads NAGVMQNPRHLVRRRGQEARLRCSPMKGHSHVYWYRQLPEEGLKFMVYLQKENIIDESGMPKERFSAEFPKEGPSILRIQQVVRGDSAAYFCASSPEGSPETQYFGPGTRLLVL.